Described below is a single TCR beta chain sequence and its context. Its antigen is as yet unknown. It was with 60 Vbeta and 13 Jbeta primers that the PCR ran. TCRdb keeps only in-frame clones here, not all; method: immunoSEQ multiplex PCR. The table lists 130,000 or so clones, approximately 85% of them singletons. These data come from a study of cytomegalovirus exposure and HLA in healthy donors. Overall study results and limits: It was only CMV serostatus that was available as immune exposure information. The authors enumerated over 150 TCR beta chains as linked to cytomegalovirus. In a later analysis, CMV-associated beta chains were mostly HLA-associated, it appeared.

Specimen: PBMCs. This receptor was obtained from a woman between 50 and 59 years old in good health and CMV-seropositive.

The CDR3 reads CASSIVLWQGGEAFF. In nucleotides, the CDR3 is TGTGCCAGTAGTATAGTCTTGTGGCAGGGGGGTGAAGCTTTCTTT. The V call is TRBV19, the J call TRBJ1-1; 7 nucleotides align to TRBD1. Unmatched junction bases numbered 9, after V lost 1 base and J lost 7 bases. This CDR3 region has 15 residues. The germline gives CDR1 LNHDA, CDR2 SQIVND (reference sequence).